This T cell receptor beta chain comes out of a study of vaccination effects on CD4 cells after COVID-19 (dated by TCRdb to the early 2020s). Describing the broader study: Across the study, the median time from the second dose to post-vaccine sampling was 72 days (range 14 to 241). Altogether, about 10 COVID-19 convalescent patients and several SARS-CoV-2-naive healthy vaccine recipients made up the full study. In both COVID-19 convalescent patients and infection-naive vaccine recipients, the study compared SARS-CoV-2 spike-specific CD4+ TCR repertoires from before mRNA vaccination with those from after it. The Oncomine TCR Beta short-read assay on an Illumina iSeq 100 was used to sequence cultures from other donors in the study.

Comments on this clone: Its antigen is not yet known. Per-nucleotide qualities are absent, and no much larger clonotype sits a single base away.

Cut back by 2 bases and 4 bases, the V and J ends lie 3 bases apart. Counted from cysteine to phenylalanine, this CDR3 has 12 amino acids. Only CDR3 DNA remains: 36 bases, in frame from the first base. From a lookup of the germline V gene (reference sequence), CDR1 and CDR2 are LNHDA and SQIVND. Libraries were prepared through the immunoSEQ multiplex PCR assay. DNA from the cultured, isolated CD4+ T cells was subjected to TCR beta CDR3 sequencing. The study's processing was this. The analysis removed non-productive TCR sequences, trimmed reads to the CDR3 region, and retained only CDR3s that were 7 or more amino acids long. Antigen-specific clonotypes were identified using the MANAFEST web app by comparison of expansion in peptide wells against reference cultures. For clones to be considered positive, expansion at FDR<0.05 versus reference and all other wells, an odds ratio above 5, and a frequency above 0.1% in two replicate wells were required. A clonotype was called cross-reactive if it was significantly expanded both in SARS-CoV-2 spike wells and in at least one common cold coronavirus spike condition. Using the stringdist R package, CDR3 similarity was measured by Levenshtein distance, and unrooted trees were constructed with ape in R 3.6.1. The clones in this table, taken by TCRdb from immuneACCESS, are in-frame only. Not every clone is retained; where verified, under half of the shortfall comes from an unresolved V gene, and the cause of the rest is unknown. V and J calls and clone size are given by that table; D and trimming were obtained from the DNA. This sample has tens of thousands of clones in its table, and approximately 79% of those were observed once. The ten largest clones add up to around 8.4% of the sample.

In the ViraFEST assay, PBMC were stimulated with viral peptide pools, and antigen-specific CD4+ T cell clonotypes were then identified by expansion using TCR sequencing. After more than nine days of culture, CD4+ T cells were isolated with the EasySep CD4+ T cell isolation kit. Each participant got two doses of an mRNA SARS-CoV-2 vaccine, either BNT162b2 or mRNA-1273. Negative nucleocapsid antibody results before and after vaccination confirmed that the healthy vaccine recipients had no prior SARS-CoV-2 infection. Each well held around 1.9 million PBMC cultured in IMDM containing around 5.1% human AB serum, roughly 9.6 IU/ml IL-2 and gentamicin, along with 10 ug/ml peptides. On days 3 and 7, half of the culture medium was replaced with fresh IL-2-containing medium. Each peptide stimulation condition was cultured in triplicate wells unless otherwise noted. PBMC were separated from whole blood using Ficoll-Paque Plus gradient centrifugation and were then either cryopreserved at -140C or used fresh. The overlapping peptide pools covered the spike proteins of SARS-CoV-2 as well as those of the common cold coronaviruses HCoV-NL63, HCoV-OC43 and HCoV-229E. The QIAamp micro DNA kit was used to extract genomic DNA from the cultured CD4+ T cells.

Study-wide findings and limitations: In healthy vaccine recipients, vaccine-induced clones were almost all SARS-CoV-2 mono-reactive, with only 1 of 255 being cross-reactive with common cold coronaviruses. Only a small number of convalescent patients were included, and no early post-infection timepoints were available, which limited the study. At late post-vaccination timepoints, both infection-induced and vaccine-induced clones showed marked clonal contraction, consistent with waning T cell responses.

The V and J segments used are TRBV19 and TRBJ1-5; the D gene cannot be named for sure. The sequenced sample was CD4+ T cells from PBMCs cultured with HCoV-229E spike peptides, obtained after COVID-19 vaccination. The cell subset or site label, read with the paper, signifies: HCoV-229E spike overlapping peptide pool stimulation. This clonotype originated in a human donor who received a COVID-19 vaccine. The nucleotide sequence is TGTGCCAGTAGTATACAAAATCAGCCCCAGCATTTT. It codes for CASSIQNQPQHF.